The clone carrying this T cell receptor beta chain showed up many times. Its antigen is undetermined. This sample is drawn from a study of spatial heterogeneity in lung cancer. Study findings and constraints: Higher tumor mutation counts went along with higher counts of expanded intratumoral alpha and beta TCRs.

The library protocol tagged each TCR cDNA with a unique molecular identifier. TCRdb used MiXCR to reprocess the 5' RACE reads, holding one entry per CDR3 protein. The top ten hold approximately 25% of the sample, which has some 25,000 distinct CDR3 sequences, approximately 7.7% seen once. Germline lookup yields CDR1 SGHRS and CDR2 YFSETQ. This CDR3 comprises 16 residues. Between the trimmed V and J ends, which lost 5 bases and 0 bases, there was a span of 17 bases. Time point given: sample taken at primary tumor resection. The receptor was isolated from a male donor with early-stage non-small cell lung cancer. The input for sequencing was lung tumor tissue, taken at surgery. This chain links TRBV5-1 with TRBJ1-1; perhaps TRBD1 as D (6 bases). CDR3 coding DNA: TGCGCCAGCAGGGGGACATCCTCCGATTTGAACACTGAAGCTTTCTTT. Its protein is CASRGTSSDLNTEAFF.